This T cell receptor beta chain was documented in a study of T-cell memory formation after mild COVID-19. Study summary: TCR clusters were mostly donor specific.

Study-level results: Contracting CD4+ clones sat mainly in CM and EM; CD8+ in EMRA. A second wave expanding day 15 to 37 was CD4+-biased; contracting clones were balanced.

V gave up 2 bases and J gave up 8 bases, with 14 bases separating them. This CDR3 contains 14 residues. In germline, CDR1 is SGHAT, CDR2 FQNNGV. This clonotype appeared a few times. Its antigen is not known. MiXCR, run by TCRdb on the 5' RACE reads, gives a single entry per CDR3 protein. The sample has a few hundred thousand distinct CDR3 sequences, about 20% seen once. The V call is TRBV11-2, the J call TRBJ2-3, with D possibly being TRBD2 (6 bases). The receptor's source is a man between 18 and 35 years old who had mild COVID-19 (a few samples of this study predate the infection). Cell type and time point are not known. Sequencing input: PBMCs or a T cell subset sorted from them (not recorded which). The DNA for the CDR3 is TGTGCCAGCAGCTTAAATCATGGAGGGTTTACGCAGTATTTT. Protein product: CASSLNHGGFTQYF.